This T cell receptor (beta chain) was sequenced for a study of shared clonotypes between healthy human individuals. Study outcomes and limitations: Clonotypes which were not shared had lower generation probabilities than clonotypes that all four donors shared.

The study ran the assay at deep level. Generated by immunoSEQ multiplex PCR, the TCRdb table keeps only in-frame clones and is missing some. The table shows around 1.9 million clones, with over 85% occurring only once. This CDR3 spans 15 amino acids. V lost 1 base to trimming and J lost 5 bases; unmatched junction nucleotides: 6. Germline V lookup: CDR1 SQVTM, CDR2 ANQGSEA. Only CD45RO-negative cells positively selected for CCR7 counted as naive CD8 cells, so terminally differentiated effector memory CD45RA+ cells were excluded. Nashville, Tennessee was home to all donors, each a Caucasian adult. Worth noting for this clone: Its antigen is still unknown.

Sequencing was performed on naive CD8+ T cells from PBMCs. The chain recombines TRBV29-1 with TRBJ2-7; 12 bases fit TRBD2. The receptor's source is a man aged 18 to 29 in good health. Some clones in this sample may be carry-over from other donors' samples. DNA of the CDR3: TGCAGCGTTGAAGCCTCTAGCGGGAGGGCCAACGAGCAGTACTTC. Translated: CSVEASSGRANEQYF.